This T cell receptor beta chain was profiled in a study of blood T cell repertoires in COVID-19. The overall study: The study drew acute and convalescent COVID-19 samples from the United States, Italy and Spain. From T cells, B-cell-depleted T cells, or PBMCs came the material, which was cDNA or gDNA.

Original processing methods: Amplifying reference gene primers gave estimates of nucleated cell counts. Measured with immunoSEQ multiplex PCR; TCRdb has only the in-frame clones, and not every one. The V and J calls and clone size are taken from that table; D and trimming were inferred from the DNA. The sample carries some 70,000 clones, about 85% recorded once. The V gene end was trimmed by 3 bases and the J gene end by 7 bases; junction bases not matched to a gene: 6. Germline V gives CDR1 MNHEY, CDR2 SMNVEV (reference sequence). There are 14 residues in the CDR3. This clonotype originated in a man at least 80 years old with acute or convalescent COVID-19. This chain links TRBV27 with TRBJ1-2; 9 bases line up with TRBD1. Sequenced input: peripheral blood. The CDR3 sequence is CASSFGQGTRGYTF. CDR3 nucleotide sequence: TGTGCCAGCAGTTTCGGACAGGGGACGCGTGGCTACACCTTC.